Listed here are 15 T cell receptor beta chains from one sample, sequenced in a study of beta chain features in type 1 diabetes. As every portion of the isolated RNA was reverse transcribed, the sequencing read expressed TCRB transcripts. Clones were read by immunoSEQ multiplex PCR, and TCRdb kept only the in-frame ones, dropping some. The table has roughly 150,000 clones, 11% seen once. The sequencing input was central memory CD4+ T cells from blood. These TCRs come from a man aged 18 to 30 in good health.

The chain couples TRBV7-9 to TRBJ2-5; TRBD2 matches at 7 bases. J lost 11 bases, V lost 7 bases, and 13 bases had no gene match. Germline V gene sequence: CDR1 SEHNR, CDR2 FQNEAQ (reference sequence). This CDR3 has 13 residues. CDR3 bases: TGTGCCAGCACCCACTTACAAACGCGGGAGCAGTACTTC. This sequence encodes CASTHLQTREQYF.

V usage is TRBV7-2 and J usage is TRBJ2-2; the match to TRBD2 covers 10 bases. The germline CDR1 and CDR2 sequences are SGHTA and FQGNSA. The CDR3 contains 14 residues. V lost 5 bases to trimming and J lost 14 bases; unmatched junction nucleotides: 11. The CDR3 loop is CASSPELAGDRLFF. CDR3 bases: TGTGCCAGCAGCCCGGAGCTAGCGGGAGATCGTCTGTTTTTT.

The chain links TRBV5-5 to TRBJ1-1; possibly TRBD1 for D (5 bases). The V gene lost 4 bases and the J gene lost 3 bases, with 10 bases spanning the gap. Germline values: CDR1 SGHKS, CDR2 YYEKEE (reference sequence). The CDR3 loop spans 13 amino acids. In nucleotides, the CDR3 is TGTGCCAGCAGCCTTCAGGGAGACACTGAAGCTTTCTTT. Its protein is CASSLQGDTEAFF. Together with reference TRBV5-5 and TRBJ1-1, the CDR3 gives the full variable domain: DAGVTQSPTHLIKTRGQQVTLRCSPISGHKSVSWYQQVLGQGPQFIFQYYEKEERGRGNFPDRFSARQFPNYSSELNVNALLLGDSALYLCASSLQGDTEAFFGQGTRLTVV.

In this sample, this clone turned up a few times. The V and J genes are TRBV28 and TRBJ1-5; D unresolved. Germline CDR1 and CDR2: MDHEN and SYDVKM. This CDR3 is built from 13 residues. V lost 7 bases, J lost 3 bases, and 10 bases lay in between. CDR3 DNA sequence: TGTGCCAGCATCTCGGTTGTCAATCAGCCCCAGCATTTT. The encoded protein is CASISVVNQPQHF.

This chain uses TRBV6-5 with TRBJ2-3; 8 nucleotides line up with TRBD1. Looked up from germline, CDR1 is MNHEY and CDR2 is SVGAGI. Trimming cost V 7 bases and J 5 bases; bases outside gene matches: 8. The CDR3 is 14 amino acids. This chain's CDR3 is CASIRTGTGDTQYF. The DNA of the CDR3 is TGTGCCAGCATCCGGACAGGGACCGGAGATACGCAGTATTTT.

This clone was picked up a small number of times. The chain recombines TRBV28 with TRBJ1-5; 10 positions agree with TRBD1. The CDR3 runs 14 residues. With V trimmed by 4 bases and J by 4 bases, 1 base remained unmatched. Germline V gene data show CDR1 as MDHEN and CDR2 as SYDVKM. The CDR3 reads CASSWTGGNQPQHF. CDR3 nucleotides: TGTGCCAGCAGTTGGACAGGGGGGAATCAGCCCCAGCATTTT.

This clone has a handful of counts. J is TRBJ2-3 and V is TRBV5-1; D is perhaps TRBD1 or TRBD2 (6 bases each). CDR3 size: 15 residues. Germline-derived CDR1 and CDR2 are SGHRS and YFSETQ. V gave up 0 bases and J gave up 2 bases, with 10 bases separating them. The CDR3, as DNA: TGCGCCAGCAGCTTGGAGGGGGGCCACACAGATACGCAGTATTTT. Translation: CASSLEGGHTDTQYF.

The CDR3, as DNA: TGCAGCCACATTGGGCCGTTGAACACTGAAGCTTTCTTT. This translates into CSHIGPLNTEAFF. The chain uses TRBV29-1 and TRBJ1-1; D remains unclear. Per the germline V gene, CDR1 is SQVTM and CDR2 is ANQGSEA. V was cut by 8 bases and J by 0 bases, with 13 bases left in between. The CDR3 spans 13 residues. Drawing the rest from reference TRBV29-1 and TRBJ1-1, the complete variable domain is SAVISQKPSRDICQRGTSLTIQCQVDSQVTMMFWYRQQPGQSLTLIATANQGSEATYESGFVIDKFPISRPNLTFSTLTVSNMSPEDSSIYLCSHIGPLNTEAFFGQGTRLTVV.

As concerns this clone: Other DNA sequences of this sample code for an identical CDR3. This sequence joins TRBV25-1 and TRBJ1-2, with a weak D call TRBD1 (5 bases). The germline V gene has CDR1 MGHDK and CDR2 SYGVNS. V lost 5 bases to trimming and J lost 7 bases, with 8 bases between them. There are 11 residues in the CDR3. CDR3 coding DNA: TGTGCCAGCAGTCCCGGGGGTGGCTACACCTTC. Residues: CASSPGGGYTF.

This clone was seen more than once but under ten times. This chain joins TRBV5-6 and TRBJ1-2, with D possibly matching TRBD1 (6 bases). Germline V gene data show CDR1 as SGHDT and CDR2 as YYEEEE. The CDR3 length is 14 residues. V lost 3 bases and J lost 6, with 15 bases in between. For the CDR3, the DNA is TGTGCCAGCAGCTCACCCTACAGGGATCATGGCTACACCTTC. Protein: CASSSPYRDHGYTF. Looking up the rest from reference TRBV5-6 and TRBJ1-2 gives the full variable domain: DAGVTQSPTHLIKTRGQQVTLRCSPKSGHDTVSWYQQALGQGPQFIFQYYEEEERQRGNFPDRFSGHQFPNYSSELNVNALLLGDSALYLCASSSPYRDHGYTFGSGTRLTVV.

There are a few counts of this clone. The genes are TRBV9 and TRBJ1-1; D is unclear. The CDR3 has 13 amino acids. Looked up from germline, CDR1 is SGDLS and CDR2 is YYNGEE. V lost 3 bases and J lost 1, with 7 bases in between. This CDR3 is CASSGDWNTEAFF. The CDR3 coding sequence is TGTGCCAGCAGCGGCGATTGGAACACTGAAGCTTTCTTT. The variable domain in full, with the rest retrieved from reference TRBV9 and TRBJ1-1, is DSGVTQTPKHLITATGQRVTLRCSPRSGDLSVYWYQQSLDQGLQFLIQYYNGEERAKGNILERFSAQQFPDLHSELNLSSLELGDSALYFCASSGDWNTEAFFGQGTRLTVV.

The sample holds many counts of this clone. This chain connects TRBV7-8 to TRBJ2-3; TRBD1 matches 7 bases. V lost 5 bases to trimming and J lost 4 bases; unmatched junction nucleotides: 15. This CDR3 spans 17 amino acids. Germline V lookup: CDR1 SGHVS, CDR2 FQNEAQ. The CDR3 DNA reads TGTGCCAGCAGCCCGAGCTCTAGGGGGCGCGGTGCAGATACGCAGTATTTT. Residues: CASSPSSRGRGADTQYF.

The chain recombines TRBV28 with TRBJ2-7; no definite D call. The CDR3 extends over 12 amino acids. Per germline, CDR1 MDHEN and CDR2 SYDVKM. Trimming left V 3 bases short and J 4 bases short, with 7 bases between. CDR3 DNA sequence: TGTGCCAGCAGTTTTAATCAGTACGAGCAGTACTTC. Protein product: CASSFNQYEQYF. Looking up the rest from reference TRBV28 and TRBJ2-7 gives the full variable domain: DVKVTQSSRYLVKRTGEKVFLECVQDMDHENMFWYRQDPGLGLRLIYFSYDVKMKEKGDIPEGYSVSREKKERFSLILESASTNQTSMYLCASSFNQYEQYFGPGTRLTVT.

In its sample, this clone was seen many times. The chain carries TRBV6-5 and TRBJ1-2, with 9 positions matching TRBD1. V trimming: 6 bases; J trimming: 8 bases; junction bases outside the gene matches: 7. The CDR3 runs 13 residues. The germline V gene encodes CDR1 MNHEY and CDR2 SVGAGI. The CDR3 sequence is CASRSGTGKGYTF. In nucleotides, the CDR3 is TGTGCCAGCAGGTCCGGGACAGGGAAAGGCTACACCTTC.

In its sample, this clone was seen many times. The J gene is TRBJ2-2, the V gene TRBV5-4; D remains unclear. Germline V gene data show CDR1 as SGHNT and CDR2 as YYREEE (reference sequence). This CDR3 has 14 amino acids. The V end lost 2 bases, the J end lost 2 bases, and 7 bases lay between the germline ends. The CDR3 sequence: CASSFDSNTGELFF. DNA for the CDR3: TGTGCCAGCAGCTTCGACTCCAACACCGGGGAGCTGTTTTTT.